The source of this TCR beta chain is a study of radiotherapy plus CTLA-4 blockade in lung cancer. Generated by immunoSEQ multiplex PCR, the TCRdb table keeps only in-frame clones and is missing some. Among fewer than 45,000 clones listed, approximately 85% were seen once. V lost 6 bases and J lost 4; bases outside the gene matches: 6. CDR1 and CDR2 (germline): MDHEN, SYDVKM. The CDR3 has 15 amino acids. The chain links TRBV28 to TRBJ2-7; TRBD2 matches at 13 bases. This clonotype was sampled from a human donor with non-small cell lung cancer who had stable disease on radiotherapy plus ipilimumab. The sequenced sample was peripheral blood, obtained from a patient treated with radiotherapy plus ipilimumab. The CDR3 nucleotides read TGTGCCAGCAGGGTGACTAGCGGGAGGTCTTACGAGCAGTACTTC. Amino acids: CASRVTSGRSYEQYF.